The clone carrying this TCR beta chain was counted many times. Its antigen remains unidentified. This record belongs to a study of post-analysis software for immune sequencing data. Study background: The disease courses spanned relapsing-remitting, secondary progressive and progressive-relapsing forms of multiple sclerosis. Study-wide results and caveats: Roughly five TRBV segments appeared more often in patients than in controls, and TRBV5-6, TRBV5-1 and TRBV20-1 were among these. Patients with multiple sclerosis recorded significantly lower normalized Chao1 diversity than controls, the study found. Under F measure analysis, samples from one preparation batch co-clustered strongly.

The ends lost 6 bases at V and 5 bases at J; junction bases unmatched: 6. The CDR3 loop spans 15 amino acids. Germline V lookup: CDR1 MNHEY, CDR2 SVGAGI. TCR beta libraries were prepared from cDNA with unique molecular identifiers. With about 1 to 11 million T cells as the source, about half a million cDNA molecules resulted. TCRdb redid the calling of the PCR reads with MiXCR, one entry per CDR3 protein. The sample includes hundreds of thousands of distinct CDR3 sequences, just under 30% of them seen just once. The rearrangement links TRBV6-5 to TRBJ2-5; 13 bases match TRBD2. Sequenced: blood. The TCR comes from a girl between 5 and 17 years old with multiple sclerosis. CDR3 nucleotides: TGTGCCAGCAGCCCACTAGCGGGGGGGCTCGAGACCCAGTACTTC. It encodes CASSPLAGGLETQYF.